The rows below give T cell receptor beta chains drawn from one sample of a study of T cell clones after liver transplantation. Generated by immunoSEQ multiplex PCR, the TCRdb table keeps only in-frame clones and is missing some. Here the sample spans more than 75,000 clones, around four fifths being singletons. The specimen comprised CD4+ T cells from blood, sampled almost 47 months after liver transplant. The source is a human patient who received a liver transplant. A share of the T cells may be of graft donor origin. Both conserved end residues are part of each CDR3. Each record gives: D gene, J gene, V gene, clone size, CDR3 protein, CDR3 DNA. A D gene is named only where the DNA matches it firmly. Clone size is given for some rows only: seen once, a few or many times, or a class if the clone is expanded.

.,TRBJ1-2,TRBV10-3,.,CAISESIAFPQGGYTF,TGTGCCATCAGTGAGTCGATCGCCTTTCCGCAGGGAGGCTACACCTTC
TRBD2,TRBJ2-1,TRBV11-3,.,CASSSGVTSGSYNEQFF,TGTGCCAGCAGCTCAGGTGTTACTAGCGGGTCTTACAATGAGCAGTTCTTC
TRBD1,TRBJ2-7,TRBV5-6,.,CASSLGQVGFRQYF,TGTGCCAGCAGCCTGGGACAGGTGGGGTTCAGGCAGTACTTC
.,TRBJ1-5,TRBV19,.,CASVPGPRQGSNQPQHF,TGTGCCAGCGTACCGGGACCCCGACAAGGTAGCAATCAGCCCCAGCATTTT
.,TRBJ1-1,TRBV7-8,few,CASSLEGNTEAFF,TGTGCCAGCAGCTTAGAGGGGAACACTGAAGCTTTCTTT
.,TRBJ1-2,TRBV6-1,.,CASSEVGVGPGHGYTF,TGTGCCAGCAGTGAAGTGGGGGTGGGACCAGGCCATGGCTACACCTTC
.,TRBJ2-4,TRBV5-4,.,CASSLDGGSAKNIQYF,TGTGCCAGCAGCTTGGATGGGGGGTCGGCCAAAAACATTCAGTACTTC
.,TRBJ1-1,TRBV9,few,CASSAGRGFDTEAFF,TGTGCCAGCAGCGCCGGAAGGGGGTTCGACACTGAAGCTTTCTTT
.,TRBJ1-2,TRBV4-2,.,CASSQDPQNYGYTF,TGTGCCAGCAGCCAAGACCCACAGAACTATGGCTACACCTTC
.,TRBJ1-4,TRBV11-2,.,CASSLGRTDEKLFF,TGTGCCAGCAGCTTAGGACGAACGGATGAAAAACTGTTTTTT
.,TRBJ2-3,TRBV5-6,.,CASSLDTTSTDTQYF,TGTGCCAGCAGCTTGGACACCACTAGCACAGATACGCAGTATTTT
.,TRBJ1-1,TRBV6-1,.,CALGGGTAGEAFF,TGTGCCCTCGGAGGGGGAACCGCGGGAGAGGCTTTCTTT
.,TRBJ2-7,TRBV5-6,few,CASSHRQGHEQYF,TGTGCCAGCAGCCACCGTCAGGGCCACGAGCAGTACTTC
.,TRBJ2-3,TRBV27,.,CASSLRRTIDTQYF,TGTGCCAGCAGTTTAAGGAGAACCATTGATACGCAGTATTTT
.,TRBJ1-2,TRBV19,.,CASSILRGQNYGYTF,TGTGCCAGTAGTATCTTACGGGGGCAGAACTATGGCTACACCTTC
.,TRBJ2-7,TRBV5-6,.,CASSALSTTEYEQYF,TGTGCCAGCAGCGCATTATCAACTACGGAGTACGAGCAGTACTTC
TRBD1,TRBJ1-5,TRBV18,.,CASSPDRGNNQPQHF,TGTGCCAGCTCGCCAGACAGGGGAAATAATCAGCCCCAGCATTTT
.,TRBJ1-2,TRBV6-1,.,CASSDARNYGYTF,TGTGCCAGCAGTGACGCCAGAAACTATGGCTACACCTTC
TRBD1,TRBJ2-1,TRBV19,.,CASSTGTGQNEQFF,TGTGCCAGTAGTACCGGGACAGGGCAGAATGAGCAGTTCTTC
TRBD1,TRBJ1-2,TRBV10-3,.,CAISERPGTGINGYTF,TGTGCCATCAGTGAGCGTCCCGGGACAGGGATTAATGGCTACACCTTC
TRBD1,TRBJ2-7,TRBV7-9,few,CASSSREQGATEQYF,TGTGCCAGCAGCTCCCGTGAGCAGGGGGCAACCGAGCAGTACTTC
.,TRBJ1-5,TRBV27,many,CASNDRGGNQPQHF,TGTGCCAGCAACGACCGGGGGGGCAATCAGCCCCAGCATTTT
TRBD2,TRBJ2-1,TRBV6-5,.,CASKGLAGEHEQFF,TGTGCCAGCAAGGGACTAGCGGGAGAGCATGAGCAGTTCTTC
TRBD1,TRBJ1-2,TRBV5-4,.,CASSIGTGQGGYTF,TGTGCCAGCAGCATCGGGACAGGACAAGGGGGCTACACCTTC
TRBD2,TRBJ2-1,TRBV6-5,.,CASSSRTREFF,TGTGCCAGCAGTTCCCGGACTAGGGAGTTCTTC
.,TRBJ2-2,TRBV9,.,CASSVGAGNTGELFF,TGTGCCAGCAGCGTAGGAGCAGGGAACACCGGGGAGCTGTTTTTT
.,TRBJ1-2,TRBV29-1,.,CSVGVADGYTF,TGCAGCGTGGGGGTGGCGGATGGCTACACCTTC
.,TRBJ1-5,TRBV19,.,CASSRTANGNQPQHF,TGTGCCAGTAGTCGGACAGCAAATGGCAATCAGCCCCAGCATTTT
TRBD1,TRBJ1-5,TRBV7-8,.,CASSLGGRGLSNQPQHF,TGTGCCAGCAGCTTAGGGGGCAGGGGGCTCAGCAATCAGCCCCAGCATTTT
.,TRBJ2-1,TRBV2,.,CASSGYNEQFF,TGTGCCAGCAGTGGCTACAATGAGCAGTTCTTC
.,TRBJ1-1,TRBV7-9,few,CASSPPLRGAGTEAFF,TGTGCCAGCAGCCCCCCCCTTCGGGGCGCGGGCACTGAAGCTTTCTTT
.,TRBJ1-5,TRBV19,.,CASSIRGDSPQHF,TGTGCCAGTAGTATTAGAGGGGATTCGCCCCAGCATTTT
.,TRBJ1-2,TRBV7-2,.,CASSLGGWRYGYTF,TGTGCCAGCAGCTTAGGGGGGTGGAGGTATGGCTACACCTTC
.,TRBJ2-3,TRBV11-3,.,CASSLGADTQYF,TGTGCCAGCAGCTTAGGGGCAGATACGCAGTATTTT
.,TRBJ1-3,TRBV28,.,CASSLLLRQSGNTIYF,TGTGCCAGCAGCTTACTACTGCGACAGTCTGGAAACACCATATATTTT
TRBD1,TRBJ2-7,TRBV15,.,CATSRAGTGGEQYF,TGTGCCACCAGCAGAGCAGGGACAGGGGGCGAGCAGTACTTC
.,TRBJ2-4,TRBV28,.,CASSSSPGRPIAKNIQYF,TGTGCCAGCAGTTCATCCCCCGGCAGACCTATAGCCAAAAACATTCAGTACTTC
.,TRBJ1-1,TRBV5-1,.,CASSLAVVSNMNTEAFF,TGCGCCAGCAGCTTGGCCGTTGTCTCTAATATGAACACTGAAGCTTTCTTT
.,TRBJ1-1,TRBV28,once,CASSFGGITGEAFF,TGTGCCAGCAGCTTTGGAGGGATTACCGGCGAAGCTTTCTTT
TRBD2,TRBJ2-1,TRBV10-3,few,CAISSRLAGDQKQFF,TGTGCCATCAGTAGTCGACTAGCGGGAGACCAAAAGCAGTTCTTC
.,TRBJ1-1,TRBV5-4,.,CASSLGPSTEAFF,TGTGCCAGCAGCTTGGGTCCGAGCACTGAAGCTTTCTTT
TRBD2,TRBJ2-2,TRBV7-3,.,CASSLLGLANTGELFF,TGTGCCAGCAGCTTATTGGGACTAGCGAACACCGGGGAGCTGTTTTTT
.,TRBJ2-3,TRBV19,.,CASSIGGFTDTQYF,TGTGCCAGTAGTATTGGGGGATTCACAGATACGCAGTATTTT